This T cell receptor beta chain came from a study of shared clonotypes between healthy human individuals. CDR1 and CDR2 from the germline V gene are MDHEN and SYDVKM. CDR3 length equals 16 residues. Trimming removed 8 bases from V and 4 bases from J; junction bases left unmatched: 13. Generated by immunoSEQ multiplex PCR, the TCRdb table keeps only in-frame clones and is missing some. The repertoire consists of 2 million to 2.5 million clones, with approximately 93% occurring once and the leading ten covering 0.39%. This receptor was identified in a man aged 18 to 29 in good health. Some clones in this sample may be carry-over from other donors' samples. Sequencing used naive CD4+ T cells from PBMCs. Subset here: CD45RA+ positively selected. This sequence joins TRBV28 and TRBJ2-5; 10 bases align to TRBD2. CDR3 amino acids: CASDPASGRVRETQYF. The DNA of the CDR3 is TGTGCCAGCGACCCGGCTAGCGGGAGAGTTCGAGAGACCCAGTACTTC.